The rows below give T cell receptor beta chains drawn from one sample of a study of shared clonotypes between healthy human individuals. Profiling relied on immunoSEQ multiplex PCR, and the TCRdb table lists in-frame clones only, not all of them. The profile shows over 2,000,000 clones, approximately 92% of them singletons. The material sequenced was naive CD8+ T cells from PBMCs. These TCRs come from a man aged 18 to 30 in good health. Some clones in this sample may be carry-over from other donors' samples. CDR3s include the opening cysteine and the closing phenylalanine or tryptophan. The D gene is left open where the match is weak. Clone size is given for some rows only: seen once, a few or many times, or a class if the clone is expanded.

>TRBV19|TRBD1|.|TRBJ1-1
TGTGCCAGTAGTAGACAGGGGGGCTCTGAAGCTTTCTTT
CASSRQGGSEAFF
>TRBV11-2|TRBD2|.|TRBJ2-1
TGTGCCAGCAGCTTAGGCGGGGGGTACAATGAGCAGTTCTTC
CASSLGGGYNEQFF
>TRBV7-9|.|.|TRBJ1-2
TGTGCCAGCAGCTGGGCGGGTGGGGGTAATGGCTACACCTTC
CASSWAGGGNGYTF
>TRBV11-2|TRBD2|.|TRBJ2-1
TGTGCCAGCAGCCCACGGACTAGCGGACAATACAATGAGCAGTTCTTC
CASSPRTSGQYNEQFF
>TRBV6-5|.|.|TRBJ2-5
TGTGCCAGCAGTTACTCGCTGGTCTATAGGTACTTC
CASSYSLVYRYF
>TRBV4-3|.|.|TRBJ1-5
TGCGCCAGCAGCCAACGGGAGGGCAATCAGCCCCAGCATTTT
CASSQREGNQPQHF
>TRBV7-6|.|.|TRBJ2-7
TGTGCCAGCAGCTTAGAGGCGGCCAAACCTTGGGAGCAGTACTTC
CASSLEAAKPWEQYF
>TRBV27|TRBD1|.|TRBJ1-3
TGTGCCAGCAGCCAGGACAGGACCTCTGGAAACACCATATATTTT
CASSQDRTSGNTIYF
>TRBV9|TRBD2|.|TRBJ2-2
TGTGCCAGCAGCGTTTCCTCTAGCGGGGACACCGGGGAGCTGTTTTTT
CASSVSSSGDTGELFF
>TRBV9|TRBD2|.|TRBJ2-2
TGTGCCAGCAGCGAGGGCGGGAGTGGGCTCACCGGGGAGCTGTTTTTT
CASSEGGSGLTGELFF
>TRBV7-9|.|.|TRBJ2-2
TGTGCCAGCAGCTTAGCGCCCTCTGCACGGACCGGGGAGCTGTTTTTT
CASSLAPSARTGELFF
>TRBV28|.|.|TRBJ2-2
TGTGCCAGCAGTCGCCACAGGGACGCCGAGGGAACCGGGGAGCTGTTTTTT
CASSRHRDAEGTGELFF
>TRBV6-5|.|.|TRBJ2-7
TGTGCCAGCAGTCCCGGAGGGGGTGAGCAGTACTTC
CASSPGGGEQYF
>TRBV13|.|.|TRBJ2-5
TGTGCCAGCAGCTTAGGCCGGCGACTAGATGAGACCCAGTACTTC
CASSLGRRLDETQYF
>TRBV27|TRBD2|.|TRBJ2-2
TGTGCCAGCAGTTTATCTCAAGCGGGAGCGAACACCGGGGAGCTGTTTTTT
CASSLSQAGANTGELFF
>TRBV9|.|.|TRBJ2-3
TGTGCCAGCAGCGAGGGGGGCTCTACAGATACGCAGTATTTT
CASSEGGSTDTQYF
>TRBV4-1|TRBD1|.|TRBJ2-5
TGCGCCAGCAGCCAACCTGGACAGGGGTTAGCAGAGACCCAGTACTTC
CASSQPGQGLAETQYF
>TRBV4-3|TRBD2|.|TRBJ2-7
TGCGCCAGCAGCCAAGGACTAGCGGGTATAACGAACGAGCAGTACTTC
CASSQGLAGITNEQYF
>TRBV19|TRBD2|.|TRBJ2-1
TGTGCCAGTAGTAATATACTAGCGGGAAGACGAGATGAGCAGTTCTTC
CASSNILAGRRDEQFF
>TRBV28|.|.|TRBJ2-3
TGTGCCAGCAGTCCCCACGGCACTCGAATGATTACAGATACGCAGTATTTT
CASSPHGTRMITDTQYF
>TRBV27|.|.|TRBJ1-2
TGTGCCAGCAGGGGTCCGGGGCTCCTCACCCCTATTTATGGCTACACCTTC
CASRGPGLLTPIYGYTF
>TRBV27|TRBD1|.|TRBJ1-2
TGTGCCAGCAGTTCCGGGACAGGGGCGTTTGGCTACACCTTC
CASSSGTGAFGYTF
>TRBV7-3|.|.|TRBJ2-5
TGTGCCAGCAGCCCTGATAGGATAAAGACTAGCCAAGAGACCCAGTACTTC
CASSPDRIKTSQETQYF
>TRBV14|.|.|TRBJ2-1
TGTGCCAGCAGCCATATGGGGGGGCTGCTGGGTGAGCAGTTCTTC
CASSHMGGLLGEQFF
>TRBV2|TRBD2|once|TRBJ2-7
TGTGCCAGCAGCGGAAGGTCCGGGACTAGCGGAACCCGGTACGAGCAGTACTTC
CASSGRSGTSGTRYEQYF
>TRBV28|.|.|TRBJ2-7
TGTGCCAGCAGCCCAGATTGGGGGTTATCCTACGAGCAGTACTTC
CASSPDWGLSYEQYF
>TRBV7-8|.|.|TRBJ2-7
TGTGCCAGCAGCTACCCCCCAGCAGAGGGAGGTTGGTACGAGCAGTACTTC
CASSYPPAEGGWYEQYF
>TRBV7-2|.|.|TRBJ2-5
TGTGCCAGCAGCCCCATCCGGTGGAGGGGGTCAGAGACCCAGTACTTC
CASSPIRWRGSETQYF
>TRBV15|.|.|TRBJ2-5
TGTGCCACCAGCAGAGAAGGCAGGACAGAGACCCAGTACTTC
CATSREGRTETQYF
>TRBV29-1|.|.|TRBJ2-3
TGCAGCGTTTGGGGAGTGGCACGAGGGGATACGCAGTATTTT
CSVWGVARGDTQYF
>TRBV28|TRBD2|.|TRBJ2-5
TGTGCCAGCAGTATTCTGGCGGGAGGGGAAGGAGAGACCCAGTACTTC
CASSILAGGEGETQYF
>TRBV4-2|.|many|TRBJ2-1
TGTGCCAGCAGCCAAGACGAGACAGTATACAATGAGCAGTTCTTC
CASSQDETVYNEQFF
>TRBV14|.|once|TRBJ2-3
TGTGCCAGTGGTTTGCGGGATGATTATAATACGCAGTATTTT
CASGLRDDYNTQYF